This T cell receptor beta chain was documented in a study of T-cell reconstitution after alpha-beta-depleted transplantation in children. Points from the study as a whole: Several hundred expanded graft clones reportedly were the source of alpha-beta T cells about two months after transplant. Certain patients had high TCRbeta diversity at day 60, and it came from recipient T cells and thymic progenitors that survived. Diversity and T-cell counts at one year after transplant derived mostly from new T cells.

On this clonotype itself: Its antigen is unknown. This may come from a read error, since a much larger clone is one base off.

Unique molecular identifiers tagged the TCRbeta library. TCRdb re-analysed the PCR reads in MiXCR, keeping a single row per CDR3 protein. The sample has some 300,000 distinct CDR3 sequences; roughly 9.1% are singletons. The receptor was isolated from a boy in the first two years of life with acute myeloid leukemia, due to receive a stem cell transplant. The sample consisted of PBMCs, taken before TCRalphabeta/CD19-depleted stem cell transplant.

The CDR3 loop reads CCAPRLAGGLRDEQFF. Here the CDR3 DNA reads TGCTGTGCTCCTAGACTAGCGGGGGGGCTGAGGGATGAGCAGTTCTTC. J is TRBJ2-1 and V is TRBV20-1, with 14 bases fitting TRBD2. This CDR3 spans 16 amino acids. The V gene's germline CDR1 is DFQATT and CDR2 SNEGSKA (reference sequence).